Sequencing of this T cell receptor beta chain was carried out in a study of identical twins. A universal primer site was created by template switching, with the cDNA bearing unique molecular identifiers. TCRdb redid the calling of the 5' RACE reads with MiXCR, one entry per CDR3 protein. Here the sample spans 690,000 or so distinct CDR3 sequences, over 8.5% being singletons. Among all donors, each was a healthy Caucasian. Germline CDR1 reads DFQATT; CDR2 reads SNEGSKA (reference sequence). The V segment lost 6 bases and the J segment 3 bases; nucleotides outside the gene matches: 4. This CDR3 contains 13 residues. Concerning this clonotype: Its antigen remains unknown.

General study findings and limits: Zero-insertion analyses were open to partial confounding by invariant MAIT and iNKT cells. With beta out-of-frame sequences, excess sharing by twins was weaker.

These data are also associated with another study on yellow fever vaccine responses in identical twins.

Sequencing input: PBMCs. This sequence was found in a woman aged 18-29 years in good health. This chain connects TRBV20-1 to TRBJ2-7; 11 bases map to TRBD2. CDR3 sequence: CSAPTSGIYEQYF. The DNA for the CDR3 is TGCAGTGCCCCGACTAGCGGGATCTACGAGCAGTACTTC.